What follows are 10 T cell receptor beta chains derived from one specimen sequenced in a study of patients and donors after allogeneic stem cell transplantation. MiXCR was run by TCRdb on the RT-PCR reads, yielding one entry per CDR3 protein. The sample includes about 960,000 distinct CDR3 sequences, 15% to 20% of them seen just once. Source material: blood, either unsorted or a sorted T cell fraction (not recorded which). All receptors derive from a human donor who was either an allogeneic HSCT recipient or a stem cell or donor lymphocyte infusion donor (not recorded which). It is not recorded whose cells these are; they may come from a transplant donor.

In this sample, this clonotype turned up many times. The chain couples TRBV5-6 to TRBJ1-1; possible D gene TRBD1, 5 bases. The CDR3 is 12 residues long. CDR1 SGHDT and CDR2 YYEEEE come from the germline V gene. V was shortened by 4 bases and J by 5 bases, with 9 bases between the two germline ends. The CDR3 region is CASSPGPTEAFF. In DNA, the CDR3 is TGTGCCAGCAGCCCGGGACCGACTGAAGCTTTCTTT.

The chain couples TRBV18 to TRBJ1-6, with a tentative D call TRBD1 (6 bases). With 6 bases removed from V and 7 bases from J, the gap between germline ends came to 13 bases. CDR3 length: 14 residues. Germline V CDR1 and CDR2: KGHSH, LQKENI. The CDR3 loop is CASSVGQLNSPLHF. DNA of the CDR3: TGTGCCAGCTCCGTCGGACAGTTAAATTCACCCCTCCACTTT.

The chain combines TRBV7-9 with TRBJ2-3; D tentatively reads TRBD1 or TRBD2 (5 bases each). V lost 5 bases and J 2 bases, leaving 17 bases between the germline ends. Germline assignment: CDR1 SEHNR and CDR2 FQNEAQ (reference sequence). This CDR3 has 16 residues. The CDR3 spells CASSITGALPTDTQYF. CDR3 sequence (DNA): TGTGCCAGCAGCATCACCGGGGCCCTCCCCACAGATACGCAGTATTTT. Complete variable domain (other parts from reference TRBV7-9 and TRBJ2-3): DTGVSQNPRHKITKRGQNVTFRCDPISEHNRLYWYRQTLGQGPEFLTYFQNEAQLEKSRLLSDRFSAERPKGSFSTLEIQRTEQGDSAMYLCASSITGALPTDTQYFGPGTRLTVL.

This clonotype has more than one count but fewer than ten. V is TRBV20-1 and J is TRBJ2-7; TRBD2 is a possible D gene (5 bases). This CDR3 is built from 13 residues. The V gene's germline CDR1 is DFQATT and CDR2 SNEGSKA (reference sequence). Trimming left V 3 bases short and J 4 bases short, with 13 bases between. CDR3 DNA sequence: TGCAGTGCTAGGCGGAACGGGGTTTACGAGCAGTACTTC. Its translation: CSARRNGVYEQYF.

The chain has TRBV24-1 and TRBJ1-6; D gene unclear. The CDR3 spans 16 residues. V lost 1 base to trimming and J lost 7 bases, with 13 bases between them. Per the germline V gene, CDR1 is KGHDR and CDR2 is SFDVKD. This CDR3 is CATSDLTDDRNSPLHF. DNA for the CDR3: TGTGCCACCAGTGATTTAACGGATGATCGAAATTCACCCCTCCACTTT.

This clonotype was picked up a small number of times. The chain links TRBV7-8 to TRBJ2-7, with 14 positions matching TRBD2. With V trimmed by 3 bases and J by 7 bases, 14 bases remained unmatched. The germline CDR1 and CDR2 sequences are SGHVS and FQNEAQ. CDR3 length: 18 residues. Here the CDR3 reads CASSFRLAGGPGSGEQYF. DNA of the CDR3: TGTGCCAGCAGCTTCAGACTAGCGGGAGGGCCAGGGTCGGGGGAGCAGTACTTC.

The J gene is TRBJ2-3, the V gene TRBV7-9; 7 bases match TRBD1. This CDR3 region has 17 residues. J gave up 0 bases and V 4 bases, and 10 bases lay outside the gene matches. Per the germline V gene, CDR1 is SEHNR and CDR2 is FQNEAQ (reference sequence). CDR3 nucleotide sequence: TGTGCCAGCAGCTCCCCCCGGGGACAGATAAGCACAGATACGCAGTATTTT. Translation gives CASSSPRGQISTDTQYF.

The chain is built from TRBV15 and TRBJ1-2, with 8 bases fitting TRBD1. The ends lost 4 bases at V and 6 bases at J; junction bases unmatched: 4. CDR3 length: 13 residues. Germline lookup yields CDR1 LNHNV and CDR2 YYDKDF (reference sequence). The CDR3 DNA is TGTGCCACCAGCACTAGGACAGGGAATGGCTACACCTTC. Amino acid sequence: CATSTRTGNGYTF.

The genes are TRBV19 and TRBJ2-7; 7 positions match TRBD2. V trimming: 3 bases; J trimming: 3 bases; junction bases outside the gene matches: 8. This CDR3 is 15 amino acids long. CDR1 is LNHDA, CDR2 SQIVND, per germline (reference sequence). CDR3 sequence: CASSMAGGSHYEQYF. CDR3 DNA sequence: TGTGCCAGTAGTATGGCCGGCGGGAGCCACTACGAGCAGTACTTC.

Comments on this clonotype: The CDR3 carries no conserved terminal phenylalanine or tryptophan, so it likely arises from a read error. V gene TRBV12-3 or TRBV12-4 combines with J gene TRBJ2-3; D might be TRBD1 or TRBD2, each matching 5 bases. V was trimmed by 5 bases and J by 4 bases, leaving 16 bases between them. There are 15 residues in the CDR3. CDR3 DNA: TGTGCCAGCAGTACCGGGACCCGTAAAGCAGATACGCAGTATATT. Its translation: CASSTGTRKADTQYI.